The rows below give T cell receptor beta chains drawn from one sample of a study of T cell responses to AZD1222 COVID-19 vaccine. The data were produced by immunoSEQ multiplex PCR, yet TCRdb's version contains in-frame clones alone and is incomplete. Among 100,000 to 150,000 clones, 65% to 90% were seen once, and the ten largest hold around 8.3%. Sequences were derived from peripheral blood, sampled 28 days after the second dose of the MenACWY control vaccine. The receptors originated from an adult who received the MenACWY meningococcal vaccine as a control. CDR3s include the opening cysteine and the closing phenylalanine or tryptophan. The order of the fields is J gene, V gene, D gene, clone size, CDR3 DNA, CDR3 protein. D genes are given only for firm matches. Where a row states a size, it is once, few, many or the class of an expanded clone; other rows omit it.

J gene: TRBJ1-4; V gene: TRBV2; D gene: NA; clone size: NA; CDR3 DNA: TGTGCCAGCAGTGAAGCTGGACTGCGTAATGAAAAACTGTTTTTT; CDR3 protein: CASSEAGLRNEKLFF
J gene: TRBJ2-1; V gene: TRBV19; D gene: TRBD2; clone size: NA; CDR3 DNA: TGTGCCAGTACCCCGGCCCCAAGGACTAGTTACAATGAGCAGTTCTTC; CDR3 protein: CASTPAPRTSYNEQFF
J gene: TRBJ1-5; V gene: TRBV28; D gene: NA; clone size: NA; CDR3 DNA: TGTGCCAGCCTTCCCACGGGGGGCAGCAATCAGCCCCAGCATTTT; CDR3 protein: CASLPTGGSNQPQHF
J gene: TRBJ1-6; V gene: TRBV15; D gene: TRBD1; clone size: NA; CDR3 DNA: TGTGCCACCAGCAGGGACAGGTCACCCCTCCACTTT; CDR3 protein: CATSRDRSPLHF
J gene: TRBJ1-4; V gene: TRBV5-3; D gene: TRBD1; clone size: NA; CDR3 DNA: TGTGCCAGAAGCTACGGCCGACAGGGGTTAACTAATGAAAAACTGTTTTTT; CDR3 protein: CARSYGRQGLTNEKLFF
J gene: TRBJ1-1; V gene: TRBV10-1; D gene: NA; clone size: NA; CDR3 DNA: TGCGCCAGCAGTGATCGACCCGCCGCAACCACTGAAGCTTTCTTT; CDR3 protein: CASSDRPAATTEAFF
J gene: TRBJ2-3; V gene: TRBV24-1; D gene: NA; clone size: NA; CDR3 DNA: TGTGCCACCAGTGAGGACGGGATCACAGATACGCAGTATTTT; CDR3 protein: CATSEDGITDTQYF
J gene: TRBJ1-3; V gene: TRBV5-1; D gene: TRBD1; clone size: NA; CDR3 DNA: TGCGCCAGCAGCCTATCGACAGGGGTGAGCTCTGGAAACACCATATATTTT; CDR3 protein: CASSLSTGVSSGNTIYF
J gene: TRBJ1-1; V gene: TRBV28; D gene: NA; clone size: once; CDR3 DNA: TGTGCCAGCAGTTTGGGGGGCCGCCCCACCGAAGCTTTCTTT; CDR3 protein: CASSLGGRPTEAFF
J gene: TRBJ1-2; V gene: TRBV7-9; D gene: NA; clone size: NA; CDR3 DNA: TGTGCCAGCAGCAGCAGGGCCTCTGGCTACACCTTC; CDR3 protein: CASSSRASGYTF
J gene: TRBJ2-2; V gene: TRBV7-2; D gene: TRBD1; clone size: once; CDR3 DNA: TGTGCCAGCAGCCGGGACAGGGCGACCGGGGAGCTGTTTTTT; CDR3 protein: CASSRDRATGELFF
J gene: TRBJ1-4; V gene: TRBV27; D gene: NA; clone size: NA; CDR3 DNA: TGTGCCAGCAGTAAAAGCCCCAACCTGTTTTTT; CDR3 protein: CASSKSPNLFF
J gene: TRBJ2-1; V gene: TRBV5-1; D gene: TRBD2; clone size: NA; CDR3 DNA: TGCGCCAGCCTCCCCGGGCTAGCGGGAAGAGAGCAGTTCTTC; CDR3 protein: CASLPGLAGREQFF
J gene: TRBJ2-7; V gene: TRBV19; D gene: NA; clone size: NA; CDR3 DNA: TGTGCCAGTAGTAGTAGGACGAGGTCCTACGAGCAGTACTTC; CDR3 protein: CASSSRTRSYEQYF
J gene: TRBJ1-1; V gene: TRBV4-3; D gene: NA; clone size: once; CDR3 DNA: TGCGCCAGCAGCCAAGATACGACCCGACAGGAGAACACTGAAGCTTTCTTT; CDR3 protein: CASSQDTTRQENTEAFF
J gene: TRBJ1-5; V gene: TRBV21-1; D gene: NA; clone size: NA; CDR3 DNA: TGTGCCAGCAGCAAAGCAGATGGCAGGAAAGGCAAATTAAATAGCAATCAGCCCCAGCATTTT; CDR3 protein: CASSKADGRKGKLNSNQPQHF
J gene: TRBJ2-6; V gene: TRBV7-9; D gene: NA; clone size: few; CDR3 DNA: TGTGCCAGCAGCTGGTCACAGCCTGGGGCCAACGTCCTGACTTTC; CDR3 protein: CASSWSQPGANVLTF
J gene: TRBJ1-5; V gene: TRBV28; D gene: NA; clone size: NA; CDR3 DNA: TGTGCCAGCACTTATAGGGGGGGGCTCGGCAATCAGCCCCAGCATTTT; CDR3 protein: CASTYRGGLGNQPQHF
J gene: TRBJ1-1; V gene: TRBV13; D gene: TRBD1; clone size: NA; CDR3 DNA: TGTGCCGGATCCGAGGCGGGGACAGGGGACACTGAAGCTTTCTTT; CDR3 protein: CAGSEAGTGDTEAFF
J gene: TRBJ1-2; V gene: TRBV7-2; D gene: NA; clone size: few; CDR3 DNA: TGTGCCACCCCCCTGGGCAGGCGGTTCTATGGCTACACCTTC; CDR3 protein: CATPLGRRFYGYTF
J gene: TRBJ2-5; V gene: TRBV28; D gene: NA; clone size: NA; CDR3 DNA: TGTGCCAGCAGTTTCCCTGGCAGCCAAGAGACCCAGTACTTC; CDR3 protein: CASSFPGSQETQYF
J gene: TRBJ1-5; V gene: TRBV19; D gene: NA; clone size: once; CDR3 DNA: TGTGCCAGTAGTATCGAACGCCCCGTCCCCCAGCATTTT; CDR3 protein: CASSIERPVPQHF
J gene: TRBJ2-5; V gene: TRBV2; D gene: TRBD2; clone size: NA; CDR3 DNA: TGTGCCAGCAGGCTAGGGACTAGCGGATTACAAGAGACCCAGTACTTC; CDR3 protein: CASRLGTSGLQETQYF
J gene: TRBJ1-3; V gene: TRBV24-1; D gene: TRBD1; clone size: once; CDR3 DNA: TGTGCCACCAGTGAAGGGACAGGGGCTGGAAACACCATATATTTT; CDR3 protein: CATSEGTGAGNTIYF